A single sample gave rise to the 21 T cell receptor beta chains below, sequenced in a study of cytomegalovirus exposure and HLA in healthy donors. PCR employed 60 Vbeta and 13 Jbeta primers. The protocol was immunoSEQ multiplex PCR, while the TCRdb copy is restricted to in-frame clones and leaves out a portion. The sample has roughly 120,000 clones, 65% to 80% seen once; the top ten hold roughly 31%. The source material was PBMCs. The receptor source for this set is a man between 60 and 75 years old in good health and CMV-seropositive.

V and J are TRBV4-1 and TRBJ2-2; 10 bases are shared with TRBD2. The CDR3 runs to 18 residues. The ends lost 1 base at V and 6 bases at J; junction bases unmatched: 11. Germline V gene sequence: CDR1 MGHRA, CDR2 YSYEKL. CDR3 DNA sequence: TGCGCCAGCAGCCAAGCGGGGCTAGCGGGAGCTATGGCCGGGGAGCTGTTTTTT. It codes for CASSQAGLAGAMAGELFF.

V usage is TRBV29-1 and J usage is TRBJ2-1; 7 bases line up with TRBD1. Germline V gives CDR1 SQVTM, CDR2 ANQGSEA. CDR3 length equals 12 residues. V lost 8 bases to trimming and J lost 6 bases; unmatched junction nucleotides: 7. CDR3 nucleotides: TGCAGCTACTCACAGGGGTTCAATGAGCAGTTCTTC. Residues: CSYSQGFNEQFF.

CDR3 residues: CASSYKSGFGEKLFF. For the CDR3, the DNA is TGTGCCAGCAGTTACAAATCAGGGTTCGGTGAAAAACTGTTTTTT. The V call is TRBV6-5, the J call TRBJ1-4; perhaps TRBD1 as D (5 bases). With 2 bases removed from V and 7 bases from J, the gap between germline ends came to 14 bases. CDR3 size: 15 residues. Germline V gene sequence: CDR1 MNHEY, CDR2 SVGAGI.

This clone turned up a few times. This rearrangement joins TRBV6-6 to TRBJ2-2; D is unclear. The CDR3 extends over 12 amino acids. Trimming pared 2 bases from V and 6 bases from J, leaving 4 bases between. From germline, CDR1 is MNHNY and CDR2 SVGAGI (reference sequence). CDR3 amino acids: CASSYSPGELFF. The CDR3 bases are TGTGCCAGCAGTTACAGCCCCGGGGAGCTGTTTTTT.

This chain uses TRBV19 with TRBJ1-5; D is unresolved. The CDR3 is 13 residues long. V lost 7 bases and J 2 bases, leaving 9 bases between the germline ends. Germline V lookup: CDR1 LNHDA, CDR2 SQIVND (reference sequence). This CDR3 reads CASKNRGNQPQHF. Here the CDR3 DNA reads TGTGCCAGTAAGAACCGGGGCAATCAGCCCCAGCATTTT.

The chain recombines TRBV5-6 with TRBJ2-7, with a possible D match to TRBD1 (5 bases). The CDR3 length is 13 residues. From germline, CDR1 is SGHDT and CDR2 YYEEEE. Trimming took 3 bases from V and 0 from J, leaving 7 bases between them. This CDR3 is CASSWTFSYEQYF. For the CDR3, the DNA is TGTGCCAGCAGCTGGACATTCTCCTACGAGCAGTACTTC.

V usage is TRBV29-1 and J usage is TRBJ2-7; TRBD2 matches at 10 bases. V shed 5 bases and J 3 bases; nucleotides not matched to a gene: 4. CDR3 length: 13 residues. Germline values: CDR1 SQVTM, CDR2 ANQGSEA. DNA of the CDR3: TGCAGCGTTTCTAGCGGGAGTTTCTACGAGCAGTACTTC. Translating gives CSVSSGSFYEQYF.

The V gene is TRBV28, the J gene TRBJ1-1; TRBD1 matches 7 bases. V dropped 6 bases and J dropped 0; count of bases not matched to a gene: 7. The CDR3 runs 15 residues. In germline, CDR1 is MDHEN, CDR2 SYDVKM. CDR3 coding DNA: TGTGCCAGCAGGGCGACAGGGATGATGAACACTGAAGCTTTCTTT. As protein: CASRATGMMNTEAFF.

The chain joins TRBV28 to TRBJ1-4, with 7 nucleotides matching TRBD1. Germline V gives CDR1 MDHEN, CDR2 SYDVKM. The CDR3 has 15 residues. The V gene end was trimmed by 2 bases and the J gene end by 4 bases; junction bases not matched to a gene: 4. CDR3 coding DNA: TGTGCCAGCAGTTTAGTAGGGGGCTATAATGAAAAACTGTTTTTT. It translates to CASSLVGGYNEKLFF.

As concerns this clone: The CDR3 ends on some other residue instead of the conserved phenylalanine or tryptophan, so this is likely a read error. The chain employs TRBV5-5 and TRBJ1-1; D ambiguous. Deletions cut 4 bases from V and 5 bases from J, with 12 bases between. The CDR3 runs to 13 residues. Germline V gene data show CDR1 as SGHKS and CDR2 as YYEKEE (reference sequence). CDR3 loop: CASSPWAGTEAFL. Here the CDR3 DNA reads TGTGCCAGCAGCCCCTGGGCCGGGACTGAAGCTTTCCTT.

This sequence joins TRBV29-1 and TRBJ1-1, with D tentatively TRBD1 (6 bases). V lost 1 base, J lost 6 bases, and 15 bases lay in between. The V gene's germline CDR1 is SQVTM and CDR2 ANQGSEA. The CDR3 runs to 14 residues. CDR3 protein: CSVEGRGRISEAFF. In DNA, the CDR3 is TGCAGCGTTGAAGGGCGGGGGCGGATTTCTGAAGCTTTCTTT.

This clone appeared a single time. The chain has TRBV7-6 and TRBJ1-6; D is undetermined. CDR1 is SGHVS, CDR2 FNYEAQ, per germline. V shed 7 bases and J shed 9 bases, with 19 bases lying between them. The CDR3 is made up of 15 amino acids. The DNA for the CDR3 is TGTGCCAGCACCGACAAAACCGGAGGAATTTCACCCCTCCACTTT. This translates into CASTDKTGGISPLHF.

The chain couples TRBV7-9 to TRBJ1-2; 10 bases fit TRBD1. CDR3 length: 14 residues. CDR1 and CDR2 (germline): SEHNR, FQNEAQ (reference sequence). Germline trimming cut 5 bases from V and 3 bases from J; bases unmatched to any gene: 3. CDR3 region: CASSETGGHYGYTF. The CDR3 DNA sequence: TGTGCCAGCAGCGAGACAGGGGGCCACTATGGCTACACCTTC.

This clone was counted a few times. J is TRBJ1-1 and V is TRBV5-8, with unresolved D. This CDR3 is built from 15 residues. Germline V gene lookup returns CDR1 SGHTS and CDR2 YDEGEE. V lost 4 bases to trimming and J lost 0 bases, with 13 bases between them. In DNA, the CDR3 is TGTGCCAGCAGCATCGGACGGACTATGAACACTGAAGCTTTCTTT. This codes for CASSIGRTMNTEAFF.

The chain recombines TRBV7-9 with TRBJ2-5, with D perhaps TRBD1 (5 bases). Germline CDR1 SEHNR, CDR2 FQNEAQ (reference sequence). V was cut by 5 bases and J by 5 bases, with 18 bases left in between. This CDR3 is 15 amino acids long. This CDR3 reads CASSQVQGRWETQYF. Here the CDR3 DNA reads TGTGCCAGCAGCCAAGTCCAGGGAAGATGGGAGACCCAGTACTTC.

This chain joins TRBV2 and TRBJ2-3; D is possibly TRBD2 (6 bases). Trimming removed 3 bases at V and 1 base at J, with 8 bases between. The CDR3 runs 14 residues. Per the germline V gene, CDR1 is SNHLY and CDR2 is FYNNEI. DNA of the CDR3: TGTGCCAGCAGTGAGGGCGGGGGCACAGATACGCAGTATTTT. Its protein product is CASSEGGGTDTQYF.

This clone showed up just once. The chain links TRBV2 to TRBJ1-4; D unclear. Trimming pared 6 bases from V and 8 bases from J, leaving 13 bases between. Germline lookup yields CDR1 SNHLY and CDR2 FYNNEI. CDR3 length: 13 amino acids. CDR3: CASRMDLWEKLFF. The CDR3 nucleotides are TGTGCCAGCAGGATGGACTTATGGGAAAAACTGTTTTTT.

CDR3 DNA sequence: TGTGCCAGCAGACGAACAGGGATCCCCTACGAGCAGTACTTC. Its protein is CASRRTGIPYEQYF. The chain uses TRBV2 and TRBJ2-7; TRBD1 might be the D (6 bases). Trimming stripped 6 bases from V and 2 bases from J, with 14 bases between. The CDR3 has 14 residues. The V gene's germline CDR1 is SNHLY and CDR2 FYNNEI.

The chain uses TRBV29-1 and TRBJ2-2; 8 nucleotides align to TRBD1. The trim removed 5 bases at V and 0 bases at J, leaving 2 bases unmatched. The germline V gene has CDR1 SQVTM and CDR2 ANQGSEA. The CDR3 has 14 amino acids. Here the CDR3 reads CSVRDRTNTGELFF. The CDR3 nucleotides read TGCAGCGTTCGGGACAGGACGAACACCGGGGAGCTGTTTTTT.

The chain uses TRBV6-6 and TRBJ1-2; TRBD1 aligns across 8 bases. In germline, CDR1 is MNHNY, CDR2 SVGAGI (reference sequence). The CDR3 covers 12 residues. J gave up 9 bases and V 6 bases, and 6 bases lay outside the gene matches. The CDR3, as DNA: TGTGCCAGCAGCCTGGACAGGGTGCGCTACACCTTC. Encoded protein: CASSLDRVRYTF.

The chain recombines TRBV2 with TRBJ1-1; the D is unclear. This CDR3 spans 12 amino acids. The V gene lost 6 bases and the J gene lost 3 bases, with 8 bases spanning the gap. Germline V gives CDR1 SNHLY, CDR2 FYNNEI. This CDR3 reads CASRDTYTEAFF. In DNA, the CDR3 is TGTGCCAGCAGAGACACATACACTGAAGCTTTCTTT.